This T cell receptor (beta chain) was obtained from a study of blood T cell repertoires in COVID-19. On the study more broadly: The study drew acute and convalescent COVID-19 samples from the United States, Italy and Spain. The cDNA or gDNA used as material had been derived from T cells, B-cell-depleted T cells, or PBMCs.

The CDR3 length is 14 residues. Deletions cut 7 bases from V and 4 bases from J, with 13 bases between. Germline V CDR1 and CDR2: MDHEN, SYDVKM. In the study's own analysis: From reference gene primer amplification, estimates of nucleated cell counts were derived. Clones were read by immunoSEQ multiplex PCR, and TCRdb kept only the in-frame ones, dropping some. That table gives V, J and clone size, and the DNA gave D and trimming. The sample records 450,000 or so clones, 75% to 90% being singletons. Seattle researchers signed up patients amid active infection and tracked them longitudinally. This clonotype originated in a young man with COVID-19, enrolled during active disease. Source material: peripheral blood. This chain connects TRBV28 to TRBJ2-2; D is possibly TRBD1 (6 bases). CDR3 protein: CASIHRVGTGELFF. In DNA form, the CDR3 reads TGTGCCAGCATTCACAGGGTGGGCACCGGGGAGCTGTTTTTT.